Reported below is one T cell receptor beta chain. It lacks a known antigen. Base qualities are not provided; no much larger clone lies one nucleotide away. Via the germline V gene, CDR1 is SGHTA and CDR2 FQGTGA. V is reduced by 8 bases and J by 6 bases, leaving a spacing of 29 bases between them. From the cysteine up to the phenylalanine, the CDR3 has a length of 18 residues. This entry keeps only the CDR3 DNA: 54 bases, framed from base 1. The data are from a study of blood T cell repertoires in COVID-19 (dated by TCRdb to 2019 to 2021). About the investigation overall: The collaborator samples originated in the United States, Italy and Spain and spanned the acute and convalescent phases of COVID-19. The repertoires were released in a freely available public database meant as a resource for research on the immune response to SARS-CoV-2. Samples were obtained from the ongoing ImmuneRACE study (first 160 participants) and from over 1,000 subjects provided by 6 global collaborators. HLA class I and class II types, where available, came from metadata supplied by the sample provider rather than from assay-based typing. The sample metadata nearly always contained a de-identified subject ID, COVID-19 status, age in years and sex. The dataset comprised deeply sampled blood TCRbeta repertoires from subjects exposed to, actively infected with, or recovered from COVID-19. The prospective study material was composed of cDNA or gDNA derived from T cells, B-cell-depleted T cells, or PBMCs. Broad study findings and their caveats: The quantity of clinical and demographic metadata differed by source and by participant and was supplied without curation.

TCRbeta CDR3 regions were amplified from genomic DNA by means of the immunoSEQ Assay, a bias-controlled multiplex PCR. The paper's processing steps were these. The number of nucleated cells in each sample was estimated by amplification of reference gene primers within the assay. To quantify the absolute abundance of each unique TCRbeta CDR3 rearrangement, sequence reads were collapsed and filtered. For each sample, productive Simpson clonality was calculated as the square root of Simpson's diversity index over productive rearrangements. Drawn from immuneACCESS, this table holds only the in-frame rearrangements with V and J called that TCRdb kept. Clones are partly lost; checked studies trace under half to an unresolved V gene and leave the rest unexplained. The D gene and trimming were derived from the DNA, and the V and J assignments and clone size from that table. The table for this sample lists 250,000 to 300,000 clones; approximately 86% of them were counted only once. The ten biggest clones cover about 3.4% of the sample.

Whole blood was collected in K2EDTA tubes by collaborating institutions according to the institutions' own protocols. Collaborator samples were shipped for TCRbeta analysis as frozen whole blood, isolated PBMCs, or DNA extracted from either sample type. The V and J genes are TRBV7-3 and TRBJ2-1; the D gene is perhaps TRBD1, on 6 matching bases. The sequence was collected from a woman aged 18-29 years with acute or convalescent COVID-19. Material for sequencing was peripheral blood. CDR3 region: CASGTGQGSPPKGNEQFF. Here is the DNA: TGTGCCAGCGGCACAGGGCAGGGAAGCCCCCCTAAAGGCAATGAGCAGTTCTTC.